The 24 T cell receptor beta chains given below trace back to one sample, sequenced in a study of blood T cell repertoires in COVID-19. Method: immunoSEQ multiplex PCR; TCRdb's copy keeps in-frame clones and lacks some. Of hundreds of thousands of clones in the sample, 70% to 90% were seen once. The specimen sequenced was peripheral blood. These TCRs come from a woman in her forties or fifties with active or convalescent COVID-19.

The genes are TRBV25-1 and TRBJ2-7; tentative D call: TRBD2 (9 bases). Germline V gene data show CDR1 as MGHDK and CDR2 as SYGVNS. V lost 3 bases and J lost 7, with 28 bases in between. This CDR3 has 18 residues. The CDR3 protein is CASSDAQGQVAGEREQYF. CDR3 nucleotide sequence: TGTGCCAGCAGTGACGCGCAGGGACAGGTAGCGGGAGAGAGAGAGCAGTACTTC.

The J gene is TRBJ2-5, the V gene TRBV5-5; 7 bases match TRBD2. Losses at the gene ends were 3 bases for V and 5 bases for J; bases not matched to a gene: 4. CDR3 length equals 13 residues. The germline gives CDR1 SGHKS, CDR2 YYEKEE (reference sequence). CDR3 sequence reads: CASSSPGGETQYF. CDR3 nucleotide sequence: TGTGCCAGCAGCTCCCCCGGGGGGGAGACCCAGTACTTC.

In DNA, the CDR3 is TGTGCCAGCAGCCAAGGTCAGACTGGCCAAGAGACCCAGTACTTC. Amino acid sequence: CASSQGQTGQETQYF. This chain links TRBV3-1 (or the pseudogene TRBV3-2) with TRBJ2-5, with D unclear. V shed 1 base and J shed 1 base, with 10 bases lying between them. The CDR3 has 15 residues. Germline V gene lookup returns CDR1 LGHDT and CDR2 YNNKEL (reference sequence).

The CDR3 here is CASSLEASGRFHEQYF. The DNA for the CDR3 is TGTGCCAGCAGCTTGGAGGCTAGCGGGAGGTTCCACGAGCAGTACTTC. This chain joins TRBV5-6 and TRBJ2-7, with TRBD2 matching 11 bases. The germline V gene encodes CDR1 SGHDT and CDR2 YYEEEE. This CDR3 region has 16 residues. V was clipped by 0 bases and J by 5 bases; unmatched bases: 7.

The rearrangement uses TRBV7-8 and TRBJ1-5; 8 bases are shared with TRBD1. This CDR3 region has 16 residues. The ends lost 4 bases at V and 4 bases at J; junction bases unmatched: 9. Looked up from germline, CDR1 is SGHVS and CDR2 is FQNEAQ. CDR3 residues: CASSYQGARGNQPQHF. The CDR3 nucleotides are TGTGCCAGCAGCTACCAGGGGGCCAGGGGTAATCAGCCCCAGCATTTT.

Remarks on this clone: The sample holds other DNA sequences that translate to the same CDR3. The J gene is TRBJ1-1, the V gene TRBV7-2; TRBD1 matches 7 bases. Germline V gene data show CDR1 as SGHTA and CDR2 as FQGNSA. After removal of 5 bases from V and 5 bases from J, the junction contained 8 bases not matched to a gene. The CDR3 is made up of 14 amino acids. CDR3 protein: CASSPDRVRTEAFF. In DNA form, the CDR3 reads TGTGCCAGCAGCCCAGACAGGGTTAGGACTGAAGCTTTCTTT. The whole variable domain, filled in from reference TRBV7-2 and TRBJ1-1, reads GAGVSQSPSNKVTEKGKDVELRCDPISGHTALYWYRQSLGQGLEFLIYFQGNSAPDKSGLPSDRFSAERTGGSVSTLTIQRTQQEDSAVYLCASSPDRVRTEAFFGQGTRLTVV.

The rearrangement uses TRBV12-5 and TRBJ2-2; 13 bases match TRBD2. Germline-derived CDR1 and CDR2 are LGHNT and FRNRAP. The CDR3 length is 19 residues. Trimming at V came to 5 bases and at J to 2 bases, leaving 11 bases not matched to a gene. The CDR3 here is CASGPHGTSGRGNTGELFF. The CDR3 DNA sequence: TGTGCTAGTGGTCCCCACGGCACTAGCGGGAGGGGTAACACCGGGGAGCTGTTTTTT.

For the CDR3, the DNA is TGTGCCAGCAGCTTGGGGAGCGGGAGGAACACCTTC. Residues: CASSLGSGRNTF. The V gene is TRBV5-4, the J gene TRBJ1-2; D remains ambiguous. V dropped 0 bases and J dropped 12 bases, with 12 bases sitting between them. This CDR3 has 12 residues. Germline loops: CDR1 SGHNT, CDR2 YYREEE (reference sequence).

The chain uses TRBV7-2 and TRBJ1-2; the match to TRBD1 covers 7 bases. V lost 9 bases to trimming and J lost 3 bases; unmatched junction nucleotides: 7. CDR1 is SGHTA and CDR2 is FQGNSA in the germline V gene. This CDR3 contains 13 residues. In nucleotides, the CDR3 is TGTGCCAGTCACGACAGGGCTGACTATGGCTACACCTTC. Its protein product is CASHDRADYGYTF.

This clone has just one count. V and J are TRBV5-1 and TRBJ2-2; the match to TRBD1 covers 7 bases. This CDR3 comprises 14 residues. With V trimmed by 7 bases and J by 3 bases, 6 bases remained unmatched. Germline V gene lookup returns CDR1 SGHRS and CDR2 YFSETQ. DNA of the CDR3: TGCGCCAGCTCAGAACAGGGGTACACCGGGGAGCTGTTTTTT. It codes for CASSEQGYTGELFF.

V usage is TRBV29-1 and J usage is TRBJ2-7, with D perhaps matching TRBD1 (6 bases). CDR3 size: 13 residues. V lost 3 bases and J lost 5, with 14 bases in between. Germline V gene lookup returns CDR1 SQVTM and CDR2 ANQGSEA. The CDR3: CSVDVTGSNEQYF. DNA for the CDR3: TGCAGCGTTGATGTCACAGGGTCCAACGAGCAGTACTTC.

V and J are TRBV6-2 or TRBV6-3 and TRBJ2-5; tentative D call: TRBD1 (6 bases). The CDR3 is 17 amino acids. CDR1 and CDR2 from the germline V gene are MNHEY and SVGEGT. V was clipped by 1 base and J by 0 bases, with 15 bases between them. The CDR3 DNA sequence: TGTGCCAGCAGTTACTACAGGGACGGTTCAGACCAAGAGACCCAGTACTTC. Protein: CASSYYRDGSDQETQYF.

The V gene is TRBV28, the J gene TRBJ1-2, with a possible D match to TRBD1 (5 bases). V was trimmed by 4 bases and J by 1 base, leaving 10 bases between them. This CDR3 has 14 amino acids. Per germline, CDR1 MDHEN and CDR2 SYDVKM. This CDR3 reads CASSSTAYNYGYTF. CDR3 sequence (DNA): TGTGCCAGCAGTTCGACAGCTTATAACTATGGCTACACCTTC.

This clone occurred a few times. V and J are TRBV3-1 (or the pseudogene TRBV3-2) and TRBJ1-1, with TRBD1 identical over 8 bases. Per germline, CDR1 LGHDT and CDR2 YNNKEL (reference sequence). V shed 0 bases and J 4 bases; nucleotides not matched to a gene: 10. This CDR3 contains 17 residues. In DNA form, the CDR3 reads TGTGCCAGCAGCCAAGATAGGAGCAGGGGGCGGATCACTGAAGCTTTCTTT. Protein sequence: CASSQDRSRGRITEAFF.

This chain's CDR3 is CASSLPPVAGTGELFF. CDR3 in DNA: TGTGCCAGCAGCCTTCCTCCAGTCGCGGGCACCGGGGAGCTGTTTTTT. The V and J genes are TRBV21-1 and TRBJ2-2; the table's D call TRBD2 went unverified against the DNA. TRBV21-1 is flagged as a pseudogene. The CDR3 totals 16 residues.

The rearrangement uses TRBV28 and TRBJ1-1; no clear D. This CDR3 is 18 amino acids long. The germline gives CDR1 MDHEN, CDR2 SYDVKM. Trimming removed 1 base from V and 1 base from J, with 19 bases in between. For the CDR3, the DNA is TGTGCCAGCAGTTTATTAGGCTTGACTTACCCCGGGAACACTGAAGCTTTCTTT. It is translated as CASSLLGLTYPGNTEAFF.

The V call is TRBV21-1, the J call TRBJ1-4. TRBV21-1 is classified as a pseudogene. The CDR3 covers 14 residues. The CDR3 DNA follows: TGTGCCAGCAGCAAGGCAGTGGAGTGCGAAAAACTGTTTTTT. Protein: CASSKAVECEKLFF.

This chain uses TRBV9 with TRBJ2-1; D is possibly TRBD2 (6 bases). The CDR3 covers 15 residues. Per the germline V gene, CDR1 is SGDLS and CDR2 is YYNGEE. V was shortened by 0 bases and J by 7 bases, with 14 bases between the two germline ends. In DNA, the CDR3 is TGTGCCAGCAGCGTAGACCCGGGAGCCAGTAATGAGCAGTTCTTC. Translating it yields CASSVDPGASNEQFF.

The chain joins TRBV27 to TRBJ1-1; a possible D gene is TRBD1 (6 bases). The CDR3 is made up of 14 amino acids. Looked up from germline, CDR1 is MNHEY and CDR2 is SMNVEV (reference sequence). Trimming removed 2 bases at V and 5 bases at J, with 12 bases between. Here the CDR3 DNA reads TGTGCCAGCAGTTTACAGGGGATGTCGACTGAAGCTTTCTTT. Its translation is CASSLQGMSTEAFF.

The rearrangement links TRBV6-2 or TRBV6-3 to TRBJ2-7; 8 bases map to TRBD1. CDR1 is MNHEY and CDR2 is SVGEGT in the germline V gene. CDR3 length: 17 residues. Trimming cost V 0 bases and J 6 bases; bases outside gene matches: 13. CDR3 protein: CASSYSSLRTGLLEQYF. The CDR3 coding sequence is TGTGCCAGCAGTTACTCGAGTCTACGGACAGGGCTCCTCGAGCAGTACTTC.

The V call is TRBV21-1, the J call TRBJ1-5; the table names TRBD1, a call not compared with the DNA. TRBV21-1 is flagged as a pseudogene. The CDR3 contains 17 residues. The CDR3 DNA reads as TGTGCCAGCAGCAAAGCCGGACAGGGCTTATGGAATCAGCCCCAGCATTTT. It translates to CASSKAGQGLWNQPQHF.

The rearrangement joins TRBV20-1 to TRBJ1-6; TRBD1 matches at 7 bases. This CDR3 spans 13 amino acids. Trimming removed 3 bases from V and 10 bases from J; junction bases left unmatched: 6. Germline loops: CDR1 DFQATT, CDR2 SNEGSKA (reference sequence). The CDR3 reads CSASRQGQSPLHF. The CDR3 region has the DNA TGCAGTGCTAGTAGGCAGGGACAGTCACCCCTCCACTTT.

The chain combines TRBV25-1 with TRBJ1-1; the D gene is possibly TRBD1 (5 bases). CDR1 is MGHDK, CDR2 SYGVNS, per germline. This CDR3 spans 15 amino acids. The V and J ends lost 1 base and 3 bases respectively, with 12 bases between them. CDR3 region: CASSELMGGHTEAFF. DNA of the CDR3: TGTGCCAGCAGTGAATTAATGGGGGGTCACACTGAAGCTTTCTTT.

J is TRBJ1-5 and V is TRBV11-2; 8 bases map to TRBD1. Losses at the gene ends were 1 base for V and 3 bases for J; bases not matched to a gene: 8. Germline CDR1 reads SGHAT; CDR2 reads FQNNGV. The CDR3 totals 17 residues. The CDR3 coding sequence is TGTGCCAGCAGCTTAGGGCAGGGGGCAGGATACAATCAGCCCCAGCATTTT. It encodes CASSLGQGAGYNQPQHF.